Included here is one TCR beta chain sequence, with context. Its target is not known. Clones were read by immunoSEQ multiplex PCR, and TCRdb kept only the in-frame ones, dropping some. Of more than 150,000 clones in the sample, approximately 91% were seen once. The data were taken from a study of T cell responses to AZD1222 COVID-19 vaccine. Notes on the study in general: Close to half of spike-specific TCRs reportedly recognize unmutated variant regions. Breadth and depth of Spike-specific TCRs rose after two AZD1222 doses. Donors were chiefly white British, with a greater number of females, and clonal diversity was perhaps underestimated.

The CDR3 runs to 12 residues. V lost 2 bases and J 9 bases, leaving 10 bases between the germline ends. Sequenced here: peripheral blood, sampled on day 0 of AZD1222 vaccination. The TCR sequence derives from an adult in good health. The chain uses TRBV12-3 or TRBV12-4 and TRBJ1-2; D remains ambiguous. The CDR3 sequence is CASSLFSGSYTF. The DNA for the CDR3 is TGTGCCAGCAGTTTATTCAGTGGAAGCTACACCTTC.